Below, 22 T cell receptor beta chains from the same sample are listed, as sequenced in a study of cytomegalovirus exposure and HLA in healthy donors. Amplification used 60 Vbeta primers and 13 Jbeta primers. Clones were sequenced by immunoSEQ multiplex PCR, and TCRdb holds only the in-frame ones, with some missing. Of more than 95,000 clones in the sample, about three quarters are singletons; the top ten hold more than 3%. Sequenced sample: PBMCs. The receptors were sampled from a man aged 25 to 45 in good health and CMV-seronegative.

This clone appeared a few times. The chain couples TRBV5-1 to TRBJ1-3; maybe TRBD1 (6 bases). The length of the CDR3 is 16 residues. Germline V lookup: CDR1 SGHRS, CDR2 YFSETQ. V was shortened by 0 bases and J by 0 bases, with 10 bases between the two germline ends. The chain's CDR3 is CASSLGQASSGNTIYF. CDR3 nucleotides: TGCGCCAGCAGCTTGGGACAGGCGAGCTCTGGAAACACCATATATTTT. The complete variable domain, with remaining parts taken from reference TRBV5-1 and TRBJ1-3, reads KAGVTQTPRYLIKTRGQQVTLSCSPISGHRSVSWYQQTPGQGLQFLFEYFSETQRNKGNFPGRFSGRQFSNSRSEMNVSTLELGDSALYLCASSLGQASSGNTIYFGEGSWLTVV.

As DNA, the CDR3 is TGTGCCAGCAGCTTTCCGGGACAGCTCCCTGGCGAGCAGTACTTC. This gives the protein CASSFPGQLPGEQYF. This chain uses TRBV5-7 with TRBJ2-7, with 7 bases matching TRBD1. TRBV5-7 is labeled an ORF, and its function is uncertain. This CDR3 region has 15 residues. J lost 6 bases, V lost 2 bases, and 11 bases had no gene match.

The chain is built from TRBV10-2 and TRBJ2-7, with TRBD2 matching over 7 bases. The CDR3 is 11 amino acids. V lost 5 bases to trimming and J lost 6 bases; unmatched junction nucleotides: 1. Germline CDR1 is WSHSY and CDR2 is SAAADI. The chain's CDR3 is CASSWGGEQYF. The CDR3 DNA follows: TGCGCCAGCAGTTGGGGGGGCGAGCAGTACTTC.

The rearrangement joins TRBV28 to TRBJ2-1; 7 bases map to TRBD1. Germline lookup yields CDR1 MDHEN and CDR2 SYDVKM. This CDR3 spans 13 amino acids. Losses at the gene ends were 4 bases for V and 7 bases for J; bases not matched to a gene: 4. CDR3 in amino acids: CASSSTGENEQFF. CDR3 bases: TGTGCCAGCAGTTCAACAGGGGAGAATGAGCAGTTCTTC. Filled out from reference TRBV28 and TRBJ2-1, the complete variable domain reads DVKVTQSSRYLVKRTGEKVFLECVQDMDHENMFWYRQDPGLGLRLIYFSYDVKMKEKGDIPEGYSVSREKKERFSLILESASTNQTSMYLCASSSTGENEQFFGPGTRLTVL.

The V and J genes are TRBV11-2 and TRBJ2-1; possibly TRBD1 for D (6 bases). The CDR3 length is 13 residues. V lost 1 base and J 6 bases, leaving 7 bases between the germline ends. CDR1 is SGHAT, CDR2 FQNNGV, per germline. CDR3 DNA: TGTGCCAGCAGCTTAGGGACAGCCAATGAGCAGTTCTTC. Its translation is CASSLGTANEQFF. Together with reference TRBV11-2 and TRBJ2-1, the CDR3 gives the full variable domain: EAGVAQSPRYKIIEKRQSVAFWCNPISGHATLYWYQQILGQGPKLLIQFQNNGVVDDSQLPKDRFSAERLKGVDSTLKIQPAKLEDSAVYLCASSLGTANEQFFGPGTRLTVL.

V is TRBV14 and J is TRBJ2-5, with D possibly being TRBD2 (6 bases). The germline gives CDR1 SGHDN, CDR2 FVKESK. V was pared by 4 bases and J by 1 base, with 13 bases between. CDR3 length: 15 residues. The CDR3: CASSPGGAAQETQYF. In DNA, the CDR3 is TGTGCCAGCAGCCCCGGCGGGGCAGCCCAAGAGACCCAGTACTTC.

To note about this clone: The junction shows a germline mismatch at one end, possibly a read error. The chain carries TRBV7-9 and TRBJ2-3; D unresolved. Germline assignment: CDR1 SEHNR and CDR2 FQNEAQ (reference sequence). This CDR3 has 12 amino acids. The CDR3 bases are TGTTCCAGCAGACTTCAGGAAGATACGCAGTATTTT. It is translated as CSSRLQEDTQYF.

This chain uses TRBV28 with TRBJ1-1; 9 bases agree with TRBD1. V gave up 5 bases and J gave up 4 bases; unmatched junction bases: 8. CDR1 and CDR2 from the germline V gene are MDHEN and SYDVKM. This CDR3 has 15 amino acids. The CDR3 region is CASSEQGAGGTEAFF. DNA of the CDR3: TGTGCCAGCAGTGAACAGGGGGCGGGCGGCACTGAAGCTTTCTTT.

The J gene is TRBJ2-5, the V gene TRBV6-5; 13 bases map to TRBD2. There are 15 residues in the CDR3. J lost 3 bases, V lost 6 bases, and 4 bases had no gene match. Germline V gene data show CDR1 as MNHEY and CDR2 as SVGAGI. The CDR3 DNA reads TGTGCCAGCAGCCGACTAGCGGGAGGAAAAGAGACCCAGTACTTC. Its translation is CASSRLAGGKETQYF.

J is TRBJ2-4 and V is TRBV5-4; TRBD2 matches at 14 bases. Germline trimming cut 4 bases from V and 5 bases from J; bases unmatched to any gene: 8. The CDR3 is 17 residues long. CDR1 is SGHNT, CDR2 YYREEE, per germline (reference sequence). The CDR3 region has the DNA TGTGCCAGCAGCCGCATGACTAGCGGGAGGGTTGAAAACATTCAGTACTTC. Its translation is CASSRMTSGRVENIQYF.

V is TRBV19 and J is TRBJ2-7; D perhaps matches TRBD1 (6 bases). The CDR3 length is 13 residues. Trimming removed 3 bases at V and 0 bases at J, with 6 bases between. Looked up from germline, CDR1 is LNHDA and CDR2 is SQIVND (reference sequence). CDR3 in amino acids: CASSMTGSYEQYF. The DNA of the CDR3 is TGTGCCAGTAGTATGACAGGCTCCTACGAGCAGTACTTC. Together with reference TRBV19 and TRBJ2-7, the CDR3 gives the full variable domain: DGGITQSPKYLFRKEGQNVTLSCEQNLNHDAMYWYRQDPGQGLRLIYYSQIVNDFQKGDIAEGYSVSREKKESFPLTVTSAQKNPTAFYLCASSMTGSYEQYFGPGTRLTVT.

The rearrangement joins TRBV6-7 to TRBJ2-7; 7 bases map to TRBD1. TRBV6-7 is placed among ORFs of uncertain function. There are 13 residues in the CDR3. V shed 11 bases, J shed 3 bases, and the junction held 10 bases outside the gene matches. The CDR3 protein is CAFPTGIDYEQYF. DNA of the CDR3: TGTGCCTTCCCGACAGGGATCGACTACGAGCAGTACTTC.

The chain joins TRBV19 to TRBJ1-1; D is perhaps TRBD1 (5 bases). V was shortened by 3 bases and J by 1 base, with 6 bases between the two germline ends. Germline values: CDR1 LNHDA, CDR2 SQIVND (reference sequence). The CDR3 has 13 residues. The CDR3 protein is CASSMGQNTEAFF. CDR3 sequence (DNA): TGTGCCAGTAGTATGGGGCAGAACACTGAAGCTTTCTTT. Based on the CDR3 plus reference TRBV19 and TRBJ1-1, the full variable domain is DGGITQSPKYLFRKEGQNVTLSCEQNLNHDAMYWYRQDPGQGLRLIYYSQIVNDFQKGDIAEGYSVSREKKESFPLTVTSAQKNPTAFYLCASSMGQNTEAFFGQGTRLTVV.

The chain combines TRBV7-2 with TRBJ1-2, with D possibly TRBD1 on 6 matching bases. Germline V lookup: CDR1 SGHTA, CDR2 FQGNSA. There are 16 residues in the CDR3. V lost 5 bases, J lost 7 bases, and 23 bases lay in between. The CDR3 protein is CASSPPRGLGASGYTF. The CDR3 DNA reads TGTGCCAGCAGCCCGCCGAGAGGCCTGGGGGCGAGTGGCTACACCTTC. The full variable domain, with the rest looked up from reference TRBV7-2 and TRBJ1-2, is GAGVSQSPSNKVTEKGKDVELRCDPISGHTALYWYRQSLGQGLEFLIYFQGNSAPDKSGLPSDRFSAERTGGSVSTLTIQRTQQEDSAVYLCASSPPRGLGASGYTFGSGTRLTVV.

The chain is built from TRBV6-6 and TRBJ1-2, with 7 bases matching TRBD1. From germline, CDR1 is MNHNY and CDR2 SVGAGI (reference sequence). CDR3 size: 13 residues. V lost 5 bases, J lost 2 bases, and 2 bases stayed unmatched. The CDR3 DNA follows: TGTGCCAGCAGTCAGACAGGGAACTATGGCTACACCTTC. It is translated as CASSQTGNYGYTF.

The rearrangement uses TRBV6-1 and TRBJ2-7; TRBD2 is a possible D gene (5 bases). V was shortened by 5 bases and J by 1 base, with 9 bases between the two germline ends. The CDR3 runs to 13 residues. Germline values: CDR1 MNHNS, CDR2 SASEGT. CDR3 sequence reads: CASSYDYSYEQYF. DNA of the CDR3: TGTGCCAGCAGTTATGACTATTCCTACGAGCAGTACTTC.

The CDR3 spells CASSGRGYSNYGYTF. Here the CDR3 DNA reads TGCGCCAGCAGCGGAAGGGGATACTCTAACTATGGCTACACCTTC. The V call is TRBV5-1, the J call TRBJ1-2; possibly TRBD1 for D (5 bases). Trimming took 4 bases from V and 0 from J, leaving 13 bases between them. CDR3 size: 15 residues. CDR1 is SGHRS and CDR2 is YFSETQ in the germline V gene.

This rearrangement joins TRBV30 to TRBJ2-7, with 8 bases fitting TRBD1. V lost 2 bases and J lost 5; bases outside the gene matches: 8. CDR1 is GTSNPN and CDR2 is SVGIG in the germline V gene (reference sequence). CDR3 length: 14 residues. The CDR3 region is CAWSQRDRRDEQYF. CDR3 bases: TGTGCCTGGAGTCAAAGGGACAGGAGGGACGAGCAGTACTTC.

This clone was observed a few times. The chain recombines TRBV10-3 with TRBJ1-3; TRBD1 might be the D (6 bases). V lost 2 bases, J lost 3 bases, and 8 bases lay in between. The germline CDR1 and CDR2 sequences are ENHRY and SYGVKD. The CDR3 runs 14 residues. Written as DNA, the CDR3 is TGTGCCATCAGTGAGCAGGGGCTTGGAAACACCATATATTTT. Protein product: CAISEQGLGNTIYF.

The chain has TRBV7-9 and TRBJ1-3, with 7 positions matching TRBD1. J gave up 4 bases and V 8 bases, and 8 bases lay outside the gene matches. This CDR3 spans 14 amino acids. In germline, CDR1 is SEHNR, CDR2 FQNEAQ (reference sequence). In DNA form, the CDR3 reads TGTGCCAGCGTCGTTAGAGGGGGCGGAAACACCATATATTTT. Protein: CASVVRGGGNTIYF.

The genes are TRBV28 and TRBJ1-1; tentatively, D is TRBD1 (5 bases). This CDR3 is built from 14 residues. Germline-derived CDR1 and CDR2 are MDHEN and SYDVKM. V lost 1 base and J lost 5, with 11 bases in between. The CDR3 nucleotides read TGTGCCAGCAGTTTATCGGGGGATTTTACTGAAGCTTTCTTT. It translates to CASSLSGDFTEAFF.

This clone was counted only a few times. In DNA, the CDR3 is TGTGCCAGCAGTTCCGGACAGGCTGAAGCTTTCTTT. This gives the protein CASSSGQAEAFF. This rearrangement joins TRBV28 to TRBJ1-1; 7 bases line up with TRBD1. Germline CDR1 MDHEN, CDR2 SYDVKM. CDR3 size: 12 residues. Trimming cost V 4 bases and J 6 bases; bases outside gene matches: 2.